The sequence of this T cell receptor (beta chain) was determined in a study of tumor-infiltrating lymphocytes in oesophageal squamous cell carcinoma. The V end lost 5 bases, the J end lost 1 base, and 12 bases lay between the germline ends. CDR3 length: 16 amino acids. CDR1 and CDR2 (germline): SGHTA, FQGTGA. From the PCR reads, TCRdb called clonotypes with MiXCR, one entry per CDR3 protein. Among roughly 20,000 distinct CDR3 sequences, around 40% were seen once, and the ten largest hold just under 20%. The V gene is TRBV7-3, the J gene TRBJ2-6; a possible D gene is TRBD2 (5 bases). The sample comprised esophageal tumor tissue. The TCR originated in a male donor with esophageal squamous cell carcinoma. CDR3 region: CASSPPGSSGANVLTF. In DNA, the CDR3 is TGTGCCAGCAGCCCGCCTGGGAGTTCTGGGGCCAACGTCCTGACTTTC.